This T cell receptor beta chain derives from a study of shared clonotypes between healthy human individuals. Each sample came from a Caucasian adult donor living in Nashville, Tennessee. Germline assignment: CDR1 SGHRS and CDR2 YFSETQ. Trimming cost V 4 bases and J 6 bases, with 17 bases left between them. The CDR3 covers 14 residues. The repertoire was sequenced with immunoSEQ multiplex PCR; TCRdb's copy has only in-frame clones and lacks some. This table holds around 500,000 clones, roughly 80% found once. The rearrangement joins TRBV5-1 to TRBJ2-7, with D perhaps matching TRBD2 (5 bases). The sequence was obtained from a woman between 35 and 50 years old in good health. Some clones in this sample may be carry-over from other donors' samples. The sample comprised PBMCs. The CDR3: CASSAGLGLIEQYF. In DNA form, the CDR3 reads TGCGCCAGCAGCGCCGGACTGGGTTTAATCGAGCAGTACTTC.